A single sample is the source of the 9 T cell receptor beta chains below, sequenced in a study of OX40 agonist ivuxolimab in advanced cancers. Sequencing was performed with immunoSEQ multiplex PCR; in TCRdb, only in-frame clones are kept and a portion is missing. The table records under 45,000 clones, 78% of them present only once. The source material was CD4+ or CD8+ T cells sorted from blood, sampled in a trial of the OX40 agonist ivuxolimab. Source of these receptors: an adult with an advanced solid tumor such as melanoma, head and neck, liver or kidney cancer.

The chain combines TRBV14 with TRBJ1-2, with 8 bases that match TRBD1. CDR1 is SGHDN and CDR2 is FVKESK in the germline V gene. CDR3 size: 14 residues. V lost 0 bases, J lost 7 bases, and 4 bases stayed unmatched. Here the CDR3 reads CASSQDLTGGGYTF. CDR3 DNA sequence: TGTGCCAGCAGCCAAGATCTAACAGGGGGTGGCTACACCTTC.

This clone has just one count. The V gene is TRBV27, the J gene TRBJ2-1, with 8 bases aligning to TRBD1. The CDR3 loop spans 14 amino acids. Trimming removed 5 bases from V and 0 bases from J; junction bases left unmatched: 0. CDR1 is MNHEY and CDR2 is SMNVEV in the germline V gene (reference sequence). The CDR3 here is CASSTGGSYNEQFF. CDR3 nucleotide sequence: TGTGCCAGCAGTACAGGGGGCTCCTACAATGAGCAGTTCTTC.

The V call is TRBV10-2, the J call TRBJ2-5; possibly TRBD2 for D (6 bases). The CDR3 runs to 12 residues. Germline V lookup: CDR1 WSHSY, CDR2 SAAADI. V dropped 8 bases and J dropped 4 bases, with 11 bases sitting between them. In DNA, the CDR3 is TGCGCCAGCGGGAATAGCGGAGAGACCCAGTACTTC. Amino acid sequence: CASGNSGETQYF.

The rearrangement links TRBV7-9 to TRBJ2-3; D is perhaps TRBD2 (5 bases). V gave up 0 bases and J gave up 4 bases, with 5 bases separating them. This CDR3 has 13 residues. The germline V gene has CDR1 SEHNR and CDR2 FQNEAQ (reference sequence). The CDR3 sequence: CASSLAGADTQYF. DNA for the CDR3: TGTGCCAGCAGCTTAGCGGGAGCAGATACGCAGTATTTT. Full variable domain (rest looked up from reference TRBV7-9 and TRBJ2-3): DTGVSQNPRHKITKRGQNVTFRCDPISEHNRLYWYRQTLGQGPEFLTYFQNEAQLEKSRLLSDRFSAERPKGSFSTLEIQRTEQGDSAMYLCASSLAGADTQYFGPGTRLTVL.

The chain joins TRBV5-1 to TRBJ2-3, with D perhaps given as TRBD1 or TRBD2 (7 bases each). Germline V gene lookup returns CDR1 SGHRS and CDR2 YFSETQ. This CDR3 comprises 17 residues. The V and J ends lost 2 bases and 2 bases respectively, with 18 bases between them. The CDR3 spells CASSFLATGRATDTQYF. The CDR3 region has the DNA TGCGCCAGCAGCTTTTTAGCGACAGGGAGGGCCACAGATACGCAGTATTTT.

The chain is built from TRBV5-4 and TRBJ2-5, with TRBD2 matching over 11 bases. Losses at the gene ends were 4 bases for V and 4 bases for J; bases not matched to a gene: 0. The CDR3 is made up of 13 amino acids. Germline V lookup: CDR1 SGHNT, CDR2 YYREEE (reference sequence). The CDR3 bases are TGTGCCAGCAGCCTAGCGGGGGGAGAGACCCAGTACTTC. It is translated as CASSLAGGETQYF.

This clone was counted between two and nine times. The V and J genes are TRBV6-4 and TRBJ2-3; 9 bases agree with TRBD1. With V trimmed by 4 bases and J by 6 bases, 20 bases remained unmatched. Germline V gives CDR1 MRHNA, CDR2 SNTAGT. The CDR3 is 19 amino acids. The CDR3 sequence is CASSVTAGQGRGSGDTQYF. The CDR3 DNA reads as TGTGCCAGCAGTGTGACGGCTGGACAGGGGCGAGGCTCAGGGGATACGCAGTATTTT.

CDR3 region: CASSGGQPDTGELFF. The CDR3 DNA reads as TGCGCCAGCAGCGGTGGACAGCCCGACACCGGGGAGCTGTTTTTT. The chain employs TRBV5-1 and TRBJ2-2; weak D call: TRBD1 (6 bases). Looked up from germline, CDR1 is SGHRS and CDR2 is YFSETQ. V was shortened by 4 bases and J by 3 bases, with 13 bases between the two germline ends. The CDR3 spans 15 residues.

The chain uses TRBV6-1 and TRBJ1-2, with TRBD1 matching 7 bases. This CDR3 spans 13 amino acids. V shed 8 bases, J shed 2 bases, and the junction held 5 bases outside the gene matches. Germline V gives CDR1 MNHNS, CDR2 SASEGT. CDR3 residues: CASLQTGNYGYTF. Written as DNA, the CDR3 is TGTGCCAGCCTCCAGACAGGGAACTATGGCTACACCTTC.